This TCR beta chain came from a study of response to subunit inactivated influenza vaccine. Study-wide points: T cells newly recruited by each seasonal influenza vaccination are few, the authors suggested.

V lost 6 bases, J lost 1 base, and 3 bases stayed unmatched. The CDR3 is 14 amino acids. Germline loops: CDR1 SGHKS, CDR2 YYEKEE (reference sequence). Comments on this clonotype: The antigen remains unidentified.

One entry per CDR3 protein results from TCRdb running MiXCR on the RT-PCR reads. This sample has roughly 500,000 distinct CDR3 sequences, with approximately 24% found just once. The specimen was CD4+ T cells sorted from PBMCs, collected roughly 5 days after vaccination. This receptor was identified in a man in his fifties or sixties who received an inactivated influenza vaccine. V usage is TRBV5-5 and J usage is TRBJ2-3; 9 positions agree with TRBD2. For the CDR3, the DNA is TGTGCCAGCACCAGGACTAGCGGCACAGATACGCAGTATTTT. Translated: CASTRTSGTDTQYF.